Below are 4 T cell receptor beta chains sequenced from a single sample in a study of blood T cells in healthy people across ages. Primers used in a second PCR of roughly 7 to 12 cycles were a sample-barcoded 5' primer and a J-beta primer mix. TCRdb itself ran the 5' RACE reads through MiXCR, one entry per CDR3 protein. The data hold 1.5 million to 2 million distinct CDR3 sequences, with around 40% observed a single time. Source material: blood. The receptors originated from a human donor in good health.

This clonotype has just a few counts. The CDR3 DNA reads TGCAGCGTAGGACAGGGGCTTAACTATGGCTACACCTTC. It encodes CSVGQGLNYGYTF. This chain links TRBV29-1 with TRBJ1-2, with TRBD1 matching 9 bases. J was trimmed by 1 base and V by 6 bases; bases with no gene match: 3. Germline V gene data show CDR1 as SQVTM and CDR2 as ANQGSEA. The CDR3 covers 13 residues.

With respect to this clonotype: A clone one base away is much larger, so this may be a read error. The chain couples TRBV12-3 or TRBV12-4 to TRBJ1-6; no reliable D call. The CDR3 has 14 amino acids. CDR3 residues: CASGYTYDASPRHF. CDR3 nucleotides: TGTGCCAGCGGATACACGTATGACGCTTCACCCCGCCACTTT.

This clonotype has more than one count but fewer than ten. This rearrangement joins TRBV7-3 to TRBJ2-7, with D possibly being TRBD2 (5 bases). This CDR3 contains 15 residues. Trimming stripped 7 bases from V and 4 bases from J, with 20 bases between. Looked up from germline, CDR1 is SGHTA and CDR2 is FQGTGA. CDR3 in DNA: TGTGCCAGCACCCTTAATGTTCGGGGAAGGTACGAGCAGTACTTC. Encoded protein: CASTLNVRGRYEQYF.

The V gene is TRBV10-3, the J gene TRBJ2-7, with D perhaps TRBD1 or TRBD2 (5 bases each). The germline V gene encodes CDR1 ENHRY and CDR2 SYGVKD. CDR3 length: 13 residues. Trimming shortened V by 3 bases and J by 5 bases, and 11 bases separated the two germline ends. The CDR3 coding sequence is TGTGCCATCAGTGACGGCAGGGAGAACGAGCAGTACTTC. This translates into CAISDGRENEQYF.